A single sample is the source of the 11 T cell receptor beta chains below, sequenced in a study of CD8+CD57+ T cells in acquired aplastic anemia. Sequencing involved patients with CD8+CD57+ cell expansion previously shown by flow cytometry. Using genomic DNA as the template, TCR beta VDJ and CDR3 profiling was carried out. Each CDR3 protein gets one entry after TCRdb re-called the reads with MiXCR. The data contain around 190,000 distinct CDR3 sequences, nearly 50% of them singletons. The sequenced sample was sorted CD4+, CD8+, or CD8+CD57+ T cells (not recorded which) from PBMCs. Receptors originate from a human donor with aplastic anemia.

This clonotype has ten or more counts. The rearrangement links TRBV7-2 to TRBJ1-4; unclear D gene. This CDR3 contains 14 residues. V lost 5 bases and J lost 8, with 15 bases in between. Germline CDR1 is SGHTA and CDR2 is FQGNSA. CDR3 amino acids: CASSRTETGEKLFF. The CDR3 nucleotides are TGTGCCAGCAGCCGGACCGAAACGGGGGAAAAACTGTTTTTT.

This clonotype has at least ten counts. The chain uses TRBV6-6 and TRBJ2-2; a weak D match, TRBD1 (5 bases). The CDR3 runs 15 residues. Germline loops: CDR1 MNHNY, CDR2 SVGAGI (reference sequence). V was trimmed by 0 bases and J by 4 bases, leaving 9 bases between them. In DNA, the CDR3 is TGTGCCAGCAGTTACTCGAGGCAGGGCACCGGGGAGCTGTTTTTT. This sequence encodes CASSYSRQGTGELFF.

This clonotype was detected ten times or more. The chain recombines TRBV9 with TRBJ1-3, with D perhaps matching TRBD1 (5 bases). The CDR3 is 15 residues long. With 1 base removed from V and 0 bases from J, the gap between germline ends came to 8 bases. Germline assignment: CDR1 SGDLS and CDR2 YYNGEE. The CDR3 region is CASSVHQGSGNTIYF. CDR3 nucleotide sequence: TGTGCCAGCAGCGTACACCAGGGCTCTGGAAACACCATATATTTT.

The chain is built from TRBV2 and TRBJ1-4; 9 nucleotides line up with TRBD1. The CDR3 extends over 14 amino acids. V lost 6 bases and J lost 6; bases outside the gene matches: 5. Per the germline V gene, CDR1 is SNHLY and CDR2 is FYNNEI. The CDR3 spells CASRRGQGDEKLFF. CDR3 coding DNA: TGTGCCAGCAGAAGGGGACAGGGTGATGAAAAACTGTTTTTT.

This clonotype was picked up one time. The genes are TRBV20-1 and TRBJ2-1; no clear D gene. Germline CDR1 is DFQATT and CDR2 is SNEGSKA (reference sequence). This CDR3 spans 11 amino acids. V dropped 4 bases and J dropped 9 bases, with 10 bases sitting between them. CDR3 in DNA: TGCAGTGCTATGATCGAGCCTGAGCAGTTCTTC. Translation gives CSAMIEPEQFF.

This clonotype was picked up a small number of times. The gene calls are TRBV2 and TRBJ1-1; D gene ambiguous. Germline assignment: CDR1 SNHLY and CDR2 FYNNEI. The CDR3 totals 14 residues. Between the trimmed V and J ends, which lost 9 bases and 1 base, there was a span of 15 bases. The CDR3 region is CARRDTGRNTEAFF. CDR3 in DNA: TGTGCCAGGAGAGACACCGGGAGGAACACTGAAGCTTTCTTT. The full variable domain, with the rest looked up from reference TRBV2 and TRBJ1-1, is EPEVTQTPSHQVTQMGQEVILRCVPISNHLYFYWYRQILGQKVEFLVSFYNNEISEKSEIFDDQFSVERPDGSNFTLKIRSTKLEDSAMYFCARRDTGRNTEAFFGQGTRLTVV.

CDR3: CASSLARVWFSGANVLTF. CDR3 nucleotide sequence: TGTGCCAGCAGCTTGGCCAGGGTGTGGTTCTCTGGGGCCAACGTCCTGACTTTC. The rearrangement links TRBV5-4 to TRBJ2-6; maybe TRBD1 (5 bases). V lost 0 bases to trimming and J lost 0 bases, with 13 bases between them. CDR3 length equals 18 residues. The germline CDR1 and CDR2 sequences are SGHNT and YYREEE (reference sequence).

The chain links TRBV7-2 to TRBJ1-2; D remains unclear. The V gene lost 5 bases and the J gene lost 5 bases, with 15 bases spanning the gap. CDR1 and CDR2 from the germline V gene are SGHTA and FQGNSA. This CDR3 comprises 14 residues. CDR3 coding DNA: TGTGCCAGCAGCCTTGAGGGCTCTCTTTATGGCTACACCTTC. Encoded protein: CASSLEGSLYGYTF.

The table lists this clonotype with many counts. J is TRBJ2-7 and V is TRBV20-1, with D unclear. There are 13 residues in the CDR3. Per germline, CDR1 DFQATT and CDR2 SNEGSKA (reference sequence). Trimming took off 6 bases at V and 2 bases at J, with 14 bases between the two ends. DNA for the CDR3: TGCAGTGCGGCGTGGGGTTCCCCCTACGAGCAGTACTTC. Translating gives CSAAWGSPYEQYF.

The V gene is TRBV9, the J gene TRBJ1-2, with D possibly matching TRBD1 (5 bases). The ends were cut back, 3 bases at V and 8 bases at J, with 8 bases in the middle. CDR3 size: 11 residues. Germline assignment: CDR1 SGDLS and CDR2 YYNGEE. The CDR3 coding sequence is TGTGCCAGCAGCGACAGGCGCGGCTACACCTTC. Protein: CASSDRRGYTF. Together with reference TRBV9 and TRBJ1-2, the CDR3 gives the full variable domain: DSGVTQTPKHLITATGQRVTLRCSPRSGDLSVYWYQQSLDQGLQFLIQYYNGEERAKGNILERFSAQQFPDLHSELNLSSLELGDSALYFCASSDRRGYTFGSGTRLTVV.

This chain joins TRBV6-1 and TRBJ2-7; no reliable D call. V lost 6 bases and J lost 0, with 9 bases in between. This CDR3 is 13 amino acids long. Looked up from germline, CDR1 is MNHNS and CDR2 is SASEGT. The CDR3 region is CASSKTNSYEQYF. The CDR3 DNA reads TGTGCCAGCAGCAAGACCAACTCCTACGAGCAGTACTTC.